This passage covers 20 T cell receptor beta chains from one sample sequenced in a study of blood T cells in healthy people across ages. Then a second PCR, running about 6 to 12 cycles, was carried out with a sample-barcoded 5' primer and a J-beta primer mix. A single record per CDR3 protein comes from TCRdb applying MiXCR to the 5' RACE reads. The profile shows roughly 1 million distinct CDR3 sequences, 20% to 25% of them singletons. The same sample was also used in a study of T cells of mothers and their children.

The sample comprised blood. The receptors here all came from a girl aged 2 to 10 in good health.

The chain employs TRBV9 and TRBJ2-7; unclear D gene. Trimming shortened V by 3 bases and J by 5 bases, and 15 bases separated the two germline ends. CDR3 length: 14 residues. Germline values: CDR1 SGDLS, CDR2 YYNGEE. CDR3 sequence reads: CASSATSFTHEQYF. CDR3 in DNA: TGTGCCAGCAGCGCCACATCCTTTACCCACGAGCAGTACTTC. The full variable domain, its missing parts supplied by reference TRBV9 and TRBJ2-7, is DSGVTQTPKHLITATGQRVTLRCSPRSGDLSVYWYQQSLDQGLQFLIQYYNGEERAKGNILERFSAQQFPDLHSELNLSSLELGDSALYFCASSATSFTHEQYFGPGTRLTVT.

CDR3 DNA: TGTGCCAGCAGCCATACGAGCGAGACCTACGAGCAGTACTTC. Translation gives CASSHTSETYEQYF. This chain links TRBV14 with TRBJ2-7, with D unclear. CDR3 size: 14 residues. Germline CDR1 is SGHDN and CDR2 is FVKESK. The V gene lost 3 bases and the J gene lost 2 bases, with 11 bases spanning the gap.

In DNA, the CDR3 is TGTGCCACCAGGGTCCAGGGGAACTATGGCTACACCTTC. It specifies CATRVQGNYGYTF. This rearrangement joins TRBV6-5 to TRBJ1-2; D possibly corresponds to TRBD1 (6 bases). V was clipped by 10 bases and J by 2 bases, with 14 bases between them. The CDR3 has 13 amino acids. Germline-derived CDR1 and CDR2 are MNHEY and SVGAGI.

The CDR3 loop is CASSLEGTDSYNEQFF. DNA for the CDR3: TGTGCCAGCAGTTTAGAAGGGACAGACTCCTACAATGAGCAGTTCTTC. V usage is TRBV12-3 or TRBV12-4 and J usage is TRBJ2-1; 7 nucleotides align to TRBD1. V lost 1 base, J lost 0 bases, and 3 bases stayed unmatched. This CDR3 region has 16 residues.

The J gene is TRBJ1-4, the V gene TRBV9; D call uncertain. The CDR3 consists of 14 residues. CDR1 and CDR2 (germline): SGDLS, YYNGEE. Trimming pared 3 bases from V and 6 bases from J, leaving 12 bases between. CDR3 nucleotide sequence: TGTGCCAGCAGCGGGGGTAGGACGGATGAAAAACTGTTTTTT. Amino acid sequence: CASSGGRTDEKLFF.

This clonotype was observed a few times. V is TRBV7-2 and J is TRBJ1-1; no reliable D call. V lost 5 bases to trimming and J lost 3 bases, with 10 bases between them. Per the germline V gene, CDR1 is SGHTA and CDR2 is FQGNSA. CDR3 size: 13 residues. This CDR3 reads CASSESEYTEAFF. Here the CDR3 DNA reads TGTGCCAGCAGCGAATCAGAGTACACTGAAGCTTTCTTT.

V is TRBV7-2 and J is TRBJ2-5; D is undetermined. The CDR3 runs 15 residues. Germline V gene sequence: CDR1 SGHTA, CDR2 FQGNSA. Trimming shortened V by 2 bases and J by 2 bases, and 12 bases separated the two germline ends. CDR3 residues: CASSLNFGSQETQYF. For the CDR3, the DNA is TGTGCCAGCAGCTTAAATTTCGGTTCTCAAGAGACCCAGTACTTC.

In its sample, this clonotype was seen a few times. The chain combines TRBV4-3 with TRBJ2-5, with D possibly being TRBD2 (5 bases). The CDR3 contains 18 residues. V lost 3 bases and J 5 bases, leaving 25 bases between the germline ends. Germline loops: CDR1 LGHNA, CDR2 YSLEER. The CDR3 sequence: CASSQFPPTSFGSETQYF. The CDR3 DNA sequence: TGCGCCAGCAGCCAGTTCCCTCCTACTAGTTTCGGTTCGGAGACCCAGTACTTC.

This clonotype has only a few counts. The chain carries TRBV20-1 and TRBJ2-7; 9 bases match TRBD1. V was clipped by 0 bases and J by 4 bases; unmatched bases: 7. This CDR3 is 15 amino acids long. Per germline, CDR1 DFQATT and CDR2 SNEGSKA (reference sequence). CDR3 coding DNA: TGCAGTGCTAGAGATCATAGGGACAGGGTTTACGAGCAGTACTTC. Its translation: CSARDHRDRVYEQYF.

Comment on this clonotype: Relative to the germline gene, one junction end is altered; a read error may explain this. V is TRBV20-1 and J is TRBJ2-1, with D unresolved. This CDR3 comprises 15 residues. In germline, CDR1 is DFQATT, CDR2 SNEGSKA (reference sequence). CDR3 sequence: CSAIGALSSCNEQFF. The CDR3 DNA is TGCAGTGCTATAGGCGCGCTTAGCTCCTGCAATGAGCAGTTCTTC.

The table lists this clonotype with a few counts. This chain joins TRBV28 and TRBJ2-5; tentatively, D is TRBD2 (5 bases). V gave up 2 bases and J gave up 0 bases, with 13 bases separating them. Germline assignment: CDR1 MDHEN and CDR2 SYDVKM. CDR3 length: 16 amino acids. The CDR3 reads CASSLGGAANQETQYF. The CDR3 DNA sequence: TGTGCCAGCAGTTTAGGAGGTGCAGCGAACCAAGAGACCCAGTACTTC.

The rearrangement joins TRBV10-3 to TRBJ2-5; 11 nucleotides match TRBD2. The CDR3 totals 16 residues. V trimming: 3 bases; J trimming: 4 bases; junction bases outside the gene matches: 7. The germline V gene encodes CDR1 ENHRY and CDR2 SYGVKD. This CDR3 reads CAISEISLAGGETQYF. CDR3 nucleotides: TGTGCCATCAGTGAAATCTCTCTAGCGGGGGGAGAGACCCAGTACTTC.

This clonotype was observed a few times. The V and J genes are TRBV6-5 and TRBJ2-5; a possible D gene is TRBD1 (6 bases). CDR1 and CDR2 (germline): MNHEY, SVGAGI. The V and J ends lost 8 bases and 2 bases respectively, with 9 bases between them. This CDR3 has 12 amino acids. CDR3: CASAGTQETQYF. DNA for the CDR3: TGTGCCAGCGCAGGGACACAAGAGACCCAGTACTTC.

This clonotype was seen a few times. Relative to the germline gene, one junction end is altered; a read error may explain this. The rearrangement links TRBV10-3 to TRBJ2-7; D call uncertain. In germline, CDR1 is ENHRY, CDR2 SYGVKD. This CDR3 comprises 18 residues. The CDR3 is CAISPGPSDTSSSYEQCF. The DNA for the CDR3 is TGTGCCATCAGCCCTGGGCCGTCGGATACTTCGAGCTCCTACGAGCAGTGCTTC.

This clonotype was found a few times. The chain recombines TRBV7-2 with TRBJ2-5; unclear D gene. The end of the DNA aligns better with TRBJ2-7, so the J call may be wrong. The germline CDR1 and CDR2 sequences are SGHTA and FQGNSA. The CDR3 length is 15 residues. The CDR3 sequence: CASSFPTDTSYEQYF. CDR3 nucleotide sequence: TGTGCCAGCAGCTTTCCGACGGATACCTCCTACGAGCAGTACTTC.

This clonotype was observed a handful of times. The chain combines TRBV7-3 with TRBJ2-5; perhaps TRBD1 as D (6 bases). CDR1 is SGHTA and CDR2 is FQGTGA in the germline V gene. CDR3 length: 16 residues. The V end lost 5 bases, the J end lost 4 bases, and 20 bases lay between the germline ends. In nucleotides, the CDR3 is TGTGCCAGCAGCCGGACGACAGGCCTGGCGGGAGAGACCCAGTACTTC. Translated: CASSRTTGLAGETQYF.

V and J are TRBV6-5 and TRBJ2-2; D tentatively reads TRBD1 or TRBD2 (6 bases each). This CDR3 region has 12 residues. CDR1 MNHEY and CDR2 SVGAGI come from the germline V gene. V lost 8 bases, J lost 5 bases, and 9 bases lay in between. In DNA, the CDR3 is TGTGCCAGCGAAGGGGGGACCGGGGAGCTGTTTTTT. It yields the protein CASEGGTGELFF.

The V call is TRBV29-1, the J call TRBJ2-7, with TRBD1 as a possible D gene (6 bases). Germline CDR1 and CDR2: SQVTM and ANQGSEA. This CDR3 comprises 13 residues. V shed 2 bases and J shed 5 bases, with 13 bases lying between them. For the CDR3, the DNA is TGCAGCGTTGAAACTACAGGGTCCCACGAGCAGTACTTC. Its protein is CSVETTGSHEQYF.

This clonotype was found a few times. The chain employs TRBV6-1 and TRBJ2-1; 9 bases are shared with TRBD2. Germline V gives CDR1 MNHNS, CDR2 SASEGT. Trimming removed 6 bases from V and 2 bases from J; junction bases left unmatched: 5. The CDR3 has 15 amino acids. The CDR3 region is CASRVLAGTYNEQFF. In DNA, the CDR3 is TGTGCCAGCAGAGTCCTAGCGGGAACCTACAATGAGCAGTTCTTC.

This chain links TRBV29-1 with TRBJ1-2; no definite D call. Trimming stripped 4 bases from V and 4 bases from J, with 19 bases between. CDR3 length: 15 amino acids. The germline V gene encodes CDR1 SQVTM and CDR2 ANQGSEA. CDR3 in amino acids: CSVGASYGVGYGYTF. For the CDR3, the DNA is TGCAGCGTTGGAGCTTCATACGGGGTCGGCTATGGCTACACCTTC.